These T cell receptor beta chains were read from a single sample in a study of cytomegalovirus exposure and HLA in healthy donors. TCRdb's copy holds only in-frame clones and misses some; the assay was immunoSEQ multiplex PCR. The table has approximately 190,000 clones, roughly 84% seen once. Sequencing was done on a sample of PBMCs. All receptors derive from a woman aged 45-60 years in good health and CMV-seropositive. Each CDR3 is given with its conserved first and last residue. Each record gives: clone size, V gene, CDR3 length, D gene, J gene, CDR3 DNA, CDR3 protein. The D gene is left open where the match is weak. Only some rows state a clone size, as once, few, many or a class for expanded clones.

clone size: NA
V gene: TRBV5-4
CDR3 length: 17
D gene: TRBD1
J gene: TRBJ2-6
CDR3 DNA: TGTGCCAGCAGCCCACTTACCCGACAGGGGGGAACCAACGTCCTGACTTTC
CDR3 protein: CASSPLTRQGGTNVLTF

clone size: NA
V gene: TRBV7-2
CDR3 length: 12
D gene: TRBD2
J gene: TRBJ2-5
CDR3 DNA: TGTGCCAGCAGCCGGGGGGGGGAGACCCAGTACTTC
CDR3 protein: CASSRGGETQYF

clone size: NA
V gene: TRBV7-8
CDR3 length: 15
D gene: NA
J gene: TRBJ1-1
CDR3 DNA: TGTGCCAGCAGCGAAGAGTCCATAATGAACACTGAAGCTTTCTTT
CDR3 protein: CASSEESIMNTEAFF

clone size: NA
V gene: TRBV2
CDR3 length: 14
D gene: NA
J gene: TRBJ2-6
CDR3 DNA: TGTGCCAGCAGTGGGGAGACTGGGGCCAACGTCCTGACTTTC
CDR3 protein: CASSGETGANVLTF

clone size: NA
V gene: TRBV19
CDR3 length: 16
D gene: NA
J gene: TRBJ2-3
CDR3 DNA: TGTGCCAGTAGTATTAGTAGACAGGCTTGGACAGATACGCAGTATTTT
CDR3 protein: CASSISRQAWTDTQYF

clone size: few
V gene: TRBV2
CDR3 length: 14
D gene: NA
J gene: TRBJ1-1
CDR3 DNA: TGTGCCAGCAGTGGGGACGTCGGGGGCACTGAAGCTTTCTTT
CDR3 protein: CASSGDVGGTEAFF

clone size: NA
V gene: TRBV4-1
CDR3 length: 15
D gene: NA
J gene: TRBJ2-7
CDR3 DNA: TGCGCCAGCAGCCAAGGGGCAGTAAGTAACTACGAGCAGTACTTC
CDR3 protein: CASSQGAVSNYEQYF

clone size: once
V gene: TRBV2
CDR3 length: 14
D gene: NA
J gene: TRBJ2-5
CDR3 DNA: TGTGCCAGCAGTGGAGCGGGCGACCAAGAGACCCAGTACTTC
CDR3 protein: CASSGAGDQETQYF

clone size: few
V gene: TRBV18
CDR3 length: 15
D gene: TRBD2
J gene: TRBJ2-3
CDR3 DNA: TGTGCCAGCTGCCAGACTAGCGGGGGGGCCAGTACGCAGTATTTT
CDR3 protein: CASCQTSGGASTQYF

clone size: NA
V gene: TRBV6-6
CDR3 length: 13
D gene: NA
J gene: TRBJ2-7
CDR3 DNA: TGTGCCAGCAGTTACTTAGTAACCTACGAGCAGTACTTC
CDR3 protein: CASSYLVTYEQYF

clone size: few
V gene: TRBV5-8
CDR3 length: 14
D gene: NA
J gene: TRBJ1-6
CDR3 DNA: TGTGCCAGCAGCTTGGACGCAGGTCTGCGACCCCTCCACTTT
CDR3 protein: CASSLDAGLRPLHF

clone size: NA
V gene: TRBV30
CDR3 length: 14
D gene: TRBD1
J gene: TRBJ1-5
CDR3 DNA: TGTGCCTGGAGTCCGACAGGGGGCAATCAGCCCCAGCATTTT
CDR3 protein: CAWSPTGGNQPQHF

clone size: NA
V gene: TRBV5-1
CDR3 length: 14
D gene: NA
J gene: TRBJ1-5
CDR3 DNA: TGCGCCAGCAGCTTGGGGGAGAGTGGTCAGCCCCAGCATTTT
CDR3 protein: CASSLGESGQPQHF

clone size: NA
V gene: TRBV7-3
CDR3 length: 14
D gene: TRBD2
J gene: TRBJ2-3
CDR3 DNA: TGTGCCAGCAGCTTCGGGGGGGGCCCAGATACGCAGTATTTT
CDR3 protein: CASSFGGGPDTQYF

clone size: NA
V gene: TRBV5-6
CDR3 length: 15
D gene: TRBD1
J gene: TRBJ2-3
CDR3 DNA: TGTGCCAGCAGCTTAGAGGGGGCCAGCACAGATACGCAGTATTTT
CDR3 protein: CASSLEGASTDTQYF

clone size: NA
V gene: TRBV9
CDR3 length: 13
D gene: NA
J gene: TRBJ1-5
CDR3 DNA: TGTGCCAGCAGCGTAGGAGAGGCCCAGCCCCAGCATTTT
CDR3 protein: CASSVGEAQPQHF

clone size: NA
V gene: TRBV5-5
CDR3 length: 17
D gene: TRBD2
J gene: TRBJ2-1
CDR3 DNA: TGTGCCAGCAGTTCACCAAGTAGCGGGGGGCGGGTTGATGAGCAGTTCTTC
CDR3 protein: CASSSPSSGGRVDEQFF

clone size: NA
V gene: TRBV7-3
CDR3 length: 15
D gene: NA
J gene: TRBJ2-3
CDR3 DNA: TGTGCCGGCAGCTCGGGCAGGGGCGGAACAGATACGCAGTATTTT
CDR3 protein: CAGSSGRGGTDTQYF

clone size: NA
V gene: TRBV2
CDR3 length: 16
D gene: TRBD1
J gene: TRBJ1-5
CDR3 DNA: TGTGCCTCCCGGGACAGGGCACTCTATAGCAATCAGCCCCAGCATTTT
CDR3 protein: CASRDRALYSNQPQHF

clone size: NA
V gene: TRBV6-5
CDR3 length: 14
D gene: NA
J gene: TRBJ2-5
CDR3 DNA: TGTGCCAGGGAACCGGGACACTCCCCAAAGACCCAGTACTTC
CDR3 protein: CAREPGHSPKTQYF

clone size: NA
V gene: TRBV11-2
CDR3 length: 14
D gene: NA
J gene: TRBJ2-1
CDR3 DNA: TGTGCCAGCAGCCCATACGGGGTTTACAATGAGCAGTTCTTC
CDR3 protein: CASSPYGVYNEQFF

clone size: NA
V gene: TRBV7-5
CDR3 length: 16
D gene: NA
J gene: TRBJ2-7
CDR3 DNA: TGTGCCAGAAGCTGTTATCCGGACAGGGACTCCTACGAGCAGTACTTC
CDR3 protein: CARSCYPDRDSYEQYF

clone size: NA
V gene: TRBV11-2
CDR3 length: 17
D gene: NA
J gene: TRBJ2-1
CDR3 DNA: TGTGCCAGCAGCTTAGAGGGTCGGCAGGGAAGCATGAATGAGCAGTTCTTC
CDR3 protein: CASSLEGRQGSMNEQFF

clone size: NA
V gene: TRBV4-2
CDR3 length: 14
D gene: NA
J gene: TRBJ2-1
CDR3 DNA: TGTGCCAGCAGCCAAGACCCTAGTCCCCATGAGCAGTTCTTC
CDR3 protein: CASSQDPSPHEQFF

clone size: few
V gene: TRBV6-6
CDR3 length: 14
D gene: NA
J gene: TRBJ1-2
CDR3 DNA: TGTGCCAGCAGTTACTCCGGACAGAACTATGGCTACACCTTC
CDR3 protein: CASSYSGQNYGYTF

clone size: NA
V gene: TRBV6-6
CDR3 length: 15
D gene: TRBD1
J gene: TRBJ1-2
CDR3 DNA: TGTGCCAGCAGTTACGGAGACAGGGTCACCTATGGCTACACCTTC
CDR3 protein: CASSYGDRVTYGYTF

clone size: NA
V gene: TRBV7-9
CDR3 length: 15
D gene: NA
J gene: TRBJ2-1
CDR3 DNA: TGTGCCAGCAGCTCCCCCTCACTGAGGTACAATGAGCAGTTCTTC
CDR3 protein: CASSSPSLRYNEQFF

clone size: NA
V gene: TRBV10-1
CDR3 length: 15
D gene: NA
J gene: TRBJ2-1
CDR3 DNA: TGCGCCAGCAGTGAGGGTATGAGCTCCTACAATGAGCAGTTCTTC
CDR3 protein: CASSEGMSSYNEQFF

clone size: NA
V gene: TRBV7-2
CDR3 length: 16
D gene: TRBD2
J gene: TRBJ2-1
CDR3 DNA: TGTGCCAGCAGCTTAGACGGGGGGAGCTCCTACAATGAGCAGTTCTTC
CDR3 protein: CASSLDGGSSYNEQFF

clone size: NA
V gene: TRBV7-3
CDR3 length: 19
D gene: TRBD2
J gene: TRBJ2-1
CDR3 DNA: TGTGCCAGCAGCTCCCATACCTCGCGCTCTAGCGGGGGAGGCAATGAGCAGTTCTTC
CDR3 protein: CASSSHTSRSSGGGNEQFF

clone size: NA
V gene: TRBV6-1
CDR3 length: 15
D gene: NA
J gene: TRBJ2-7
CDR3 DNA: TGTGCCAGCAGTAAGGGAGGACTTATCTCCTACGAGCAGTACTTC
CDR3 protein: CASSKGGLISYEQYF

clone size: NA
V gene: TRBV4-2
CDR3 length: 14
D gene: NA
J gene: TRBJ1-2
CDR3 DNA: TGTGCCAGCAGCTTCTCAGGGGTTAACTATGGCTACACCTTC
CDR3 protein: CASSFSGVNYGYTF

clone size: NA
V gene: TRBV7-2
CDR3 length: 14
D gene: TRBD1
J gene: TRBJ1-1
CDR3 DNA: TGTGCCAGCAGCACCACAGGGGAGAACACTGAAGCTTTCTTT
CDR3 protein: CASSTTGENTEAFF

clone size: few
V gene: TRBV5-1
CDR3 length: 14
D gene: NA
J gene: TRBJ2-3
CDR3 DNA: TGCGCCAGCAGCACTAACAGGGTGACAGATACGCAGTATTTT
CDR3 protein: CASSTNRVTDTQYF